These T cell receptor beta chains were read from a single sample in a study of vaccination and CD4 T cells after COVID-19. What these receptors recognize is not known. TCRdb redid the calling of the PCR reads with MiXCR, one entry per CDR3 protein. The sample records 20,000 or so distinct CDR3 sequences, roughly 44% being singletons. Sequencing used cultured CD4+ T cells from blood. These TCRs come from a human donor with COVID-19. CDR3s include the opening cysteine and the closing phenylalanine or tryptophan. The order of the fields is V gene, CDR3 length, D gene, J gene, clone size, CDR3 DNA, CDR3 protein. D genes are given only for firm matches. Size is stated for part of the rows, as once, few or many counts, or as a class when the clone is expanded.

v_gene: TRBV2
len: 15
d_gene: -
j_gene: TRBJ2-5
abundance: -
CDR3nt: TGTGCCAGCTTACGAATCCGGGACACTCAAGAGACCCAGTACTTC
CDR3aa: CASLRIRDTQETQYF

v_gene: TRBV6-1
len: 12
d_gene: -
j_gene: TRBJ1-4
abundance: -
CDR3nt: TGTGCCAGCAGCCCCGCCAATGAAAAACTGTTTTTT
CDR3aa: CASSPANEKLFF

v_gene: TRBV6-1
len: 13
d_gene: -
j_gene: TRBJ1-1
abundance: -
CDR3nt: TGTGCCAGCAGCCGACAGGCGAACACTGAAGCTTTCTTT
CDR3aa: CASSRQANTEAFF

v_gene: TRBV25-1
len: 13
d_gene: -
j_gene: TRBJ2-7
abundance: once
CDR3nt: TGTGCCAGCAGATCCCAGGGAACCCACGAGCAGTACTTC
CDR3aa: CASRSQGTHEQYF

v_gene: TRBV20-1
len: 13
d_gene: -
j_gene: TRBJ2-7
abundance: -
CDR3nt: TGCAGTGCTAGCGGGGCCGGTCCTACGGAGCAGTACTTC
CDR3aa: CSASGAGPTEQYF

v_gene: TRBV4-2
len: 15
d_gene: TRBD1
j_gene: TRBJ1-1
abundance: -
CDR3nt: TGTGCCAGCAGCCGGGGGGGACAGACGAACACTGAAGCTTTCTTT
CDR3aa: CASSRGGQTNTEAFF

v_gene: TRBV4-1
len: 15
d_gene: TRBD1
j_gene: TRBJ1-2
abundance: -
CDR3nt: TGCGCCAGCAGCCAAACAGGGGGCAGCGCGTTGGGCTACACCTTC
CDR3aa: CASSQTGGSALGYTF

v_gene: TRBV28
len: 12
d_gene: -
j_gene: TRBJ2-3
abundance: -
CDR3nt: TGTGCCAGCAGTATTTTCACAGATACGCAGTATTTT
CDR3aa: CASSIFTDTQYF

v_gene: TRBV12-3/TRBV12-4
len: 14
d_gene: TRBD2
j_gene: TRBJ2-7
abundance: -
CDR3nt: TGTGCCAGCAGCCGGACTAGCGGGGGTGGCGAGCAGTACTTC
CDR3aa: CASSRTSGGGEQYF

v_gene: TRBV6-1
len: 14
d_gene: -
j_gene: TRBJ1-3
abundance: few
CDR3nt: TGTGCCAGCAGTCCACGGGAAATCGGAAACACCATATATTTT
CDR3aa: CASSPREIGNTIYF

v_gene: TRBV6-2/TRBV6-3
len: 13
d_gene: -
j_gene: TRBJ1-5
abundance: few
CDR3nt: TGTGCCAGCAGTTCGAGTTGGGATCAGCCCCAGCATTTT
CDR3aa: CASSSSWDQPQHF

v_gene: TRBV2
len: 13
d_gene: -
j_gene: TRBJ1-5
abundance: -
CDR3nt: TGTGCCAGCAGTGACCATCAGAATCAGCCCCAGCATTTT
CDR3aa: CASSDHQNQPQHF

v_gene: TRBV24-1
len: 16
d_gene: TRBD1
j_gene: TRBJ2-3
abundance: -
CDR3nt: TGTGCCACCAGTGCCAACCTGGGCAGGGGGCCAGATACGCAGTATTTT
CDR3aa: CATSANLGRGPDTQYF

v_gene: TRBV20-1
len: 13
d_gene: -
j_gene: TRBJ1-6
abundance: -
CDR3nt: TGCAGTGCTAGTACCCAGGGCAATTCACCCCTCCACTTT
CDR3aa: CSASTQGNSPLHF

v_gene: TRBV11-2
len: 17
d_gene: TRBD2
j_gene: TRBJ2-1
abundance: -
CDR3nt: TGTGCCAGCAGCTTAACCCCAACCCGGGGGGGCAACAATGAGCAGTTCTTC
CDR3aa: CASSLTPTRGGNNEQFF

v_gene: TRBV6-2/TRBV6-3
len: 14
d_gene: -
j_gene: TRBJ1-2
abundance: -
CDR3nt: TGTGCCAGCATCGAGGCCGGGACTGCAAATGGCTACACCTTC
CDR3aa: CASIEAGTANGYTF

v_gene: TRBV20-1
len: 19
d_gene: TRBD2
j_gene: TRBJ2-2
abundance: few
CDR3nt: TGCAGTGCGACCGGCCCTACACTAGCGGGGGGGGGTAACACCGGGGAGCTGTTTTTT
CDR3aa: CSATGPTLAGGGNTGELFF

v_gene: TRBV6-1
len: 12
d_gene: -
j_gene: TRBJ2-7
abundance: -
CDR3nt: TGTGCCAGCGGGCAGGGACCCTACGAGCAGTACTTC
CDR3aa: CASGQGPYEQYF

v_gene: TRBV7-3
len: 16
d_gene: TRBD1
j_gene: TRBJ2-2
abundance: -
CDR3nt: TGTGCCAGCAGCCCACAGGGGATCCCAAACACCGGGGAGCTGTTTTTT
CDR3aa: CASSPQGIPNTGELFF

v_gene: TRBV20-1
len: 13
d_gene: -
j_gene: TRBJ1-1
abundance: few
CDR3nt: TGCAGTGCCCCCCTCCCCGGGGGAGGTAGGTCTTTCTTT
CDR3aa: CSAPLPGGGRSFF

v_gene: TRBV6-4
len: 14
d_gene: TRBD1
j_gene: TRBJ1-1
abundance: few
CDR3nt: TGTGCCAGCAGCCCTCAGGGGGCAAGCACTGAAGCTTTCTTT
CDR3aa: CASSPQGASTEAFF

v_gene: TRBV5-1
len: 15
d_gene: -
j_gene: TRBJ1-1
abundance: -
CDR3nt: TGTGCCAGCAGCCCAGAGGGGAGATCTTACACTGAAGCTTTCTTT
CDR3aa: CASSPEGRSYTEAFF

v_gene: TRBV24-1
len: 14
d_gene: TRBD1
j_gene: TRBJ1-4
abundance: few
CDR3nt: TGTGCCACCAGTGACCTTAGACAGGGAGGGAAACTGTTTTTT
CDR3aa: CATSDLRQGGKLFF

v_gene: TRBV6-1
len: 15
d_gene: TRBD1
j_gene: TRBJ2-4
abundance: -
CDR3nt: TGTGCCAGCAGTCAGACAGGGACAACCAAAAACATTCAGTACTTC
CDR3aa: CASSQTGTTKNIQYF

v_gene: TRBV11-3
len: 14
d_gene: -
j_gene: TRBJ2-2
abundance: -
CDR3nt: TGTGCCAGCAGCCGCATGCAGGGGACCGGGGAGCTGTTTTTT
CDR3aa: CASSRMQGTGELFF

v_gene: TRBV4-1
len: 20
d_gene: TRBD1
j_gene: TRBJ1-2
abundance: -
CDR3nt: TGCGCCAGCAGCCAACCTATAAATGGAGAACATGTGGGGACAGCAGGCGGCTACACCTTC
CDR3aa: CASSQPINGEHVGTAGGYTF

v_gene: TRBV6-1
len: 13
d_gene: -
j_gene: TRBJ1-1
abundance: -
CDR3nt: TGTGCCAGCAGAGGCCGGAAGAACACTGAAGCTTTCTTT
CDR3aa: CASRGRKNTEAFF

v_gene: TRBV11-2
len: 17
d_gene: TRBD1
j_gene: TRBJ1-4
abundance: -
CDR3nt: TGTGCCAGCAGCTTCTCGGTTCGGGACAGGGCTAATGAAAAACTGTTTTTT
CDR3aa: CASSFSVRDRANEKLFF

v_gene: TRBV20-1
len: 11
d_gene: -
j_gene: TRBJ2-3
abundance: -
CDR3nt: TGCAGTGCTCTTTCGTGGGGGGAGCAGTATTTT
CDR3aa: CSALSWGEQYF

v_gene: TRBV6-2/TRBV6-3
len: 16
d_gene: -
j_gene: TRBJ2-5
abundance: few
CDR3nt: TGTGCCAGCAGTTACTCTGGGGTCGGGCACGAGGAGACCCAGTACTTC
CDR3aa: CASSYSGVGHEETQYF

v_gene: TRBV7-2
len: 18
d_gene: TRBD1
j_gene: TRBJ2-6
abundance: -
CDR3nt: TGTGCCAGCAGCCTAAGGGGACAGGGAAGCTCTGGGGCCAACGTCCTGACTTTC
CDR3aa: CASSLRGQGSSGANVLTF

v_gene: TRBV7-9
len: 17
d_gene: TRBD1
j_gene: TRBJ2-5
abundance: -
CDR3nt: TGTGCCAGCAGCGCAAATACCTCGGGACAGAACCAAGAGACCCAGTACTTC
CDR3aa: CASSANTSGQNQETQYF

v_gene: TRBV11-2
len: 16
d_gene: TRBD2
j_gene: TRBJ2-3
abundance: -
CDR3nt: TGTGCCAGCAGCGCCTTAGCGGGGGGGAGCACAGATACGCAGTATTTT
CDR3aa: CASSALAGGSTDTQYF

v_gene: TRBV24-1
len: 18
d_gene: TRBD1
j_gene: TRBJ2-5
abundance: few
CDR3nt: TGTGCCACCAGTGATTCCCGTCCCGGGACAGCAAGAGAGAGGACCCAGTACTTC
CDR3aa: CATSDSRPGTARERTQYF

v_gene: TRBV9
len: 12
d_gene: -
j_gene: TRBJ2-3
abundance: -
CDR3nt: TGTGCCAGCAGCGTAGACGGAGATACGCAGTATTTT
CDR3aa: CASSVDGDTQYF

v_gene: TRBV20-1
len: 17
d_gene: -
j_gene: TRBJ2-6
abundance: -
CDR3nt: TGCAGTGCTAGAGATATGGCCAAGGGGCCTGGGGCCAACGTCCTGACTTTC
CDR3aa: CSARDMAKGPGANVLTF

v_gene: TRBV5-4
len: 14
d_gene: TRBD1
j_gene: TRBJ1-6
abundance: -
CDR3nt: TGTGCCAGCAGCTTGGAGGGACAGGGCGCACCCCTCCACTTT
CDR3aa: CASSLEGQGAPLHF

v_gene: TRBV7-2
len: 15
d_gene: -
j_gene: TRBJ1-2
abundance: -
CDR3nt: TGTGCCAGCAGCTTGGACGGTTCCTGGGGGGATGGCTACACCTTC
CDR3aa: CASSLDGSWGDGYTF

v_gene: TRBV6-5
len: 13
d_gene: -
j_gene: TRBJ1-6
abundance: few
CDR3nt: TGTGCCAGCAGTTCCCCTGGTGATTCACCCCTCCACTTT
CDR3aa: CASSSPGDSPLHF

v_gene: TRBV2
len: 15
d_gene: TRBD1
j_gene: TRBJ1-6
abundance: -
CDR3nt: TGTGCCAGCAGCGTACAGGGGAGGAAAGGGTCACCCCTCCACTTT
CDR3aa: CASSVQGRKGSPLHF

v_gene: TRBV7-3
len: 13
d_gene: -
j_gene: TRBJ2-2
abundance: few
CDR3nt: TGTGCCAGCAGCTTACGGGGCCCCGGGGAGCTGTTTTTT
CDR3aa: CASSLRGPGELFF

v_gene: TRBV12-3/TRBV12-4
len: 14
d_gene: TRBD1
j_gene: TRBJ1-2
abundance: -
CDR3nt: TGTGCCAGCAGTTTATCCGGGACAGGATATGGCTACACCTTC
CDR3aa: CASSLSGTGYGYTF

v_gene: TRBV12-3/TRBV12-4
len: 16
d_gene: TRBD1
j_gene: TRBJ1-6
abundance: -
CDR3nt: TGTGCCAGCAGTTTAGGGCAGGGGGCAGGTAATTCACCCCTCCACTTT
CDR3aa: CASSLGQGAGNSPLHF

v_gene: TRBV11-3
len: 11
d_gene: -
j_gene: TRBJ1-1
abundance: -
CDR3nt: TGTGCCAGCAGTCCGGACACTGAAGCTTTCTTT
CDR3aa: CASSPDTEAFF

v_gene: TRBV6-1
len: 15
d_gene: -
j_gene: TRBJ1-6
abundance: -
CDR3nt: TGTGCCAGCACCAAGGGTCAGGGATTGAATTCACCCCTCCACTTT
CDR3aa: CASTKGQGLNSPLHF

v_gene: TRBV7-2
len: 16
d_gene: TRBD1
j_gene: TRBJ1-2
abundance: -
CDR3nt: TGTGCCAGCAGCTTAGCAGGGGGCAGGGGGGATATTGGCTACACCTTC
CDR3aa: CASSLAGGRGDIGYTF